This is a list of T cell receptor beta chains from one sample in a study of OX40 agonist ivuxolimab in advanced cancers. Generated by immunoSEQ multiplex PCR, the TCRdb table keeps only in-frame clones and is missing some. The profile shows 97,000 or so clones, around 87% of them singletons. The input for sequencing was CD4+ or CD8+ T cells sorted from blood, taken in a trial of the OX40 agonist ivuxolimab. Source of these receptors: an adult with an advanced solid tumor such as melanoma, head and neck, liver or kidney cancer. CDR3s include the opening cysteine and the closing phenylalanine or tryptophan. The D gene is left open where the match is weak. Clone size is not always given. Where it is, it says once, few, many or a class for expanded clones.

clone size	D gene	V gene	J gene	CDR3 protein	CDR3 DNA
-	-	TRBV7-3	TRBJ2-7	CASSPDASYEQYF	TGTGCCAGCAGCCCGGACGCCTCCTACGAGCAGTACTTC
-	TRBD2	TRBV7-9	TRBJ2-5	CASRLAEGQETQYF	TGTGCCAGTCGACTAGCGGAAGGACAAGAGACCCAGTACTTC
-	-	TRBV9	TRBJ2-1	CASSRLKGEQFF	TGTGCCAGCAGCCGTCTTAAGGGTGAGCAGTTCTTC
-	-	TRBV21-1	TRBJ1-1	CASSKCPMNTEAFF	TGTGCCAGCAGCAAATGTCCAATGAACACTGAAGCTTTCTTT
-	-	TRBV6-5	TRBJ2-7	CASRTIYEQYF	TGTGCCAGCAGGACTATTTACGAGCAGTACTTC
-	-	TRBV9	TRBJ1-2	CASSVAPGGPGINYGYTF	TGTGCCAGCAGCGTAGCACCCGGGGGGCCGGGGATTAACTATGGCTACACCTTC
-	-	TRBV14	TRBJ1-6	CASSHNPIAVSPLHF	TGTGCCAGCAGCCATAACCCAATAGCGGTTTCACCCCTCCACTTT
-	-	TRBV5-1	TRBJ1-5	CASRPGTDDQPQHF	TGCGCCAGCAGGCCGGGGACTGATGATCAGCCCCAGCATTTT
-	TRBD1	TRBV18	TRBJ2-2	CASSLRQGRGDTGELFF	TGTGCCAGCTCACTCCGACAGGGTAGAGGTGACACCGGGGAGCTGTTTTTT
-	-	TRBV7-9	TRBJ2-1	CASAAGEQFF	TGTGCCAGTGCTGCGGGTGAGCAGTTCTTC
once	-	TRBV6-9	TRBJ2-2	CASRLTPNTGELFF	TGTGCCAGCAGACTCACACCGAACACCGGGGAGCTGTTTTTT
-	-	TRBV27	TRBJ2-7	CASSLSGRAGEQYF	TGTGCCAGCAGTTTATCGGGTAGGGCGGGCGAGCAGTACTTC
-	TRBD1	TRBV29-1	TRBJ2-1	CSLELTGAYNEQFF	TGCAGCTTAGAATTGACAGGGGCCTACAATGAGCAGTTCTTC
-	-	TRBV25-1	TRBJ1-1	CASKGDTKYTEAFF	TGTGCCAGCAAAGGGGATACGAAATACACTGAAGCTTTCTTT
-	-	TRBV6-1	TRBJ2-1	CASINGLKVSKQFF	TGTGCCAGTATTAACGGGTTGAAGGTTTCCAAGCAGTTCTTC
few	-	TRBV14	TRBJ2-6	CASSQVKTGALLTF	TGTGCCAGCAGCCAAGTAAAGACTGGGGCACTCCTGACTTTC
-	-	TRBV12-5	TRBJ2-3	CASAYMTTTDTQYF	TGTGCTAGTGCCTACATGACCACCACAGATACGCAGTATTTT
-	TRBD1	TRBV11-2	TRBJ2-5	CASSPDRGVGETQYF	TGTGCCAGCAGCCCCGACAGGGGGGTAGGAGAGACCCAGTACTTC
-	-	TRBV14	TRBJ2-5	CASSQDPRGWYQYF	TGTGCCAGCAGCCAAGATCCCAGGGGATGGTACCAGTACTTC
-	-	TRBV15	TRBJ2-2	CATSREAAELFF	TGTGCCACCAGCAGAGAAGCGGCAGAGCTGTTTTTT
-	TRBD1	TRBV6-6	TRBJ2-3	CASSPRDRATDTQYF	TGTGCCAGCAGTCCCCGGGACAGGGCCACAGATACGCAGTATTTT
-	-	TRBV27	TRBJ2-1	CASSPRSGTVPPRNEQFF	TGTGCCAGCAGTCCCCGTTCGGGGACTGTACCCCCCCGCAATGAGCAGTTCTTC
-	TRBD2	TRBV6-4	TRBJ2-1	CASSDSASGKIGEQFF	TGTGCCAGCAGTGACTCGGCTAGCGGGAAGATTGGTGAGCAGTTCTTC
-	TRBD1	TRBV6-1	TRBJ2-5	CATSRDRAGETQYF	TGTGCCACCTCCCGGGACAGGGCAGGGGAGACCCAGTACTTC
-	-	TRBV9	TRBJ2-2	CASSPLRTGELFF	TGTGCCAGCAGCCCACTAAGAACCGGGGAGCTGTTTTTT
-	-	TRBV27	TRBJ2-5	CASSLAGRGETQYF	TGTGCCAGCAGTTTGGCGGGAAGAGGGGAGACCCAGTACTTC